This T cell receptor beta chain was captured in a study of T cell responses to AZD1222 COVID-19 vaccine. The study, taken as a whole, reports: The span of vaccine-associated CD4 TCRs extended across spike, with dominance at 160-218 and 743-854. Seropositive status at baseline applied to only six AZD1222 recipients. There were mostly white British donors and more females than males, and clonal diversity was possibly underestimated.

Data came from immunoSEQ multiplex PCR; TCRdb stores just in-frame clones and leaves some out. The sample yields about 150,000 clones, about 92% seen once. The study pooled second doses at about 4 or about 12 weeks. Germline CDR1 and CDR2: LGHNA and YSLEER. J lost 5 bases, V lost 0 bases, and 7 bases had no gene match. The CDR3 covers 16 residues. This clone was counted once. As yet, its antigen is unknown. The TCR sequence derives from an adult who received the AZD1222 COVID-19 vaccine. The sequences come from peripheral blood, collected 28 days after the second AZD1222 dose. The chain joins TRBV4-3 to TRBJ1-5; TRBD1 agrees at 7 bases. CDR3 protein: CASSQDDRAGDQPQHF. CDR3 DNA sequence: TGCGCCAGCAGCCAAGATGACAGGGCGGGCGATCAGCCCCAGCATTTT.